These 20 T cell receptor beta chains originate from one sample sequenced in a study of blood T cell repertoires in COVID-19. Some clones are missing from TCRdb's copy, which holds only in-frame ones; the method was immunoSEQ multiplex PCR. The sample lists under 200,000 clones; 80% were seen once. Material: peripheral blood. The receptor source for this set is a man aged 60-69 years with acute or convalescent COVID-19.

J is TRBJ1-1 and V is TRBV11-2; the D is unclear. The CDR3 extends over 13 amino acids. Germline V CDR1 and CDR2: SGHAT, FQNNGV. Trimming took 0 bases from V and 4 from J, leaving 6 bases between them. The CDR3 is CASSLEFGTEAFF. In DNA, the CDR3 is TGTGCCAGCAGCTTAGAATTCGGCACTGAAGCTTTCTTT.

This clone was counted a few times. The chain uses TRBV10-3 and TRBJ2-2; possibly TRBD1 for D (6 bases). Per germline, CDR1 ENHRY and CDR2 SYGVKD. CDR3 size: 17 residues. Between the trimmed V and J ends, which lost 3 bases and 5 bases, there was a span of 19 bases. The CDR3 reads CAISDPGVGTPTGELFF. CDR3 nucleotide sequence: TGTGCCATCAGTGACCCCGGAGTCGGGACACCTACCGGGGAGCTGTTTTTT.

This clone has just a few counts. This rearrangement joins TRBV4-2 to TRBJ2-3; weak D call: TRBD1 (5 bases). Germline CDR1 LGHNA, CDR2 YNFKEQ. Trimming removed 8 bases at V and 2 bases at J, with 14 bases between. This CDR3 spans 14 amino acids. The CDR3 reads CASRGVGDTDTQYF. In nucleotides, the CDR3 is TGTGCCAGCCGAGGAGTAGGGGACACAGATACGCAGTATTTT.

J is TRBJ1-5 and V is TRBV6-5; D remains unclear. This CDR3 comprises 13 residues. With 0 bases removed from V and 7 bases from J, the gap between germline ends came to 7 bases. Germline V gene sequence: CDR1 MNHEY, CDR2 SVGAGI. The CDR3 DNA sequence: TGTGCCAGCAGTTACTCGACGGGACAGCCCCAGCATTTT. Protein: CASSYSTGQPQHF.

The genes are TRBV12-5 and TRBJ2-2; 8 positions match TRBD2. Germline-derived CDR1 and CDR2 are LGHNT and FRNRAP. The CDR3 is 14 residues long. V was pared by 9 bases and J by 4 bases, with 7 bases of the junction left unmatched. The CDR3 DNA sequence: TGTGCTAGCGGGAGGGCCGCCGGCACCGGGGAGCTGTTTTTT. It yields the protein CASGRAAGTGELFF.

The chain links TRBV7-6 to TRBJ2-5; D unclear. The V gene lost 0 bases and the J gene lost 5 bases, with 7 bases spanning the gap. The CDR3 has 13 residues. Germline loops: CDR1 SGHVS, CDR2 FNYEAQ. The CDR3 sequence: CASSLASSETQYF. DNA of the CDR3: TGTGCCAGCAGCTTAGCGTCGTCGGAGACCCAGTACTTC.

The genes are TRBV19 and TRBJ1-5, with TRBD1 identical over 8 bases. CDR1 and CDR2 (germline): LNHDA, SQIVND (reference sequence). J was trimmed by 4 bases and V by 9 bases; bases with no gene match: 8. The CDR3 length is 14 residues. The CDR3 loop reads CASRVTGVNQPQHF. The DNA for the CDR3 is TGTGCCAGCAGGGTGACAGGGGTTAATCAGCCCCAGCATTTT.

This clone has only one observation. The chain joins TRBV7-9 to TRBJ1-2, with 8 bases fitting TRBD1. The ends lost 6 bases at V and 4 bases at J; junction bases unmatched: 7. Germline V gene lookup returns CDR1 SEHNR and CDR2 FQNEAQ (reference sequence). The CDR3 contains 14 residues. In DNA, the CDR3 is TGTGCCAGCAGTTACACGACAGGGGTCTATGGCTACACCTTC. Protein sequence: CASSYTTGVYGYTF.

The chain is built from TRBV6-5 and TRBJ1-1; D remains unclear. The CDR3 sequence is 15 residues long. V was clipped by 2 bases and J by 0 bases, with 10 bases between them. Germline V lookup: CDR1 MNHEY, CDR2 SVGAGI. Here the CDR3 DNA reads TGTGCCAGCAGTTACCTCGGGTTCATGAACACTGAAGCTTTCTTT. Translating it yields CASSYLGFMNTEAFF.

V gene TRBV7-9 combines with J gene TRBJ1-3, with D perhaps matching TRBD1 (5 bases). The CDR3 extends over 16 amino acids. In germline, CDR1 is SEHNR, CDR2 FQNEAQ (reference sequence). V gave up 5 bases and J gave up 0 bases, with 14 bases separating them. The CDR3 DNA follows: TGTGCCAGCAGCCCCGGGTGGGGCCCCTCTGGAAACACCATATATTTT. Translating it yields CASSPGWGPSGNTIYF.

This chain uses TRBV30 with TRBJ1-2, with D uncertain. V dropped 3 bases and J dropped 2 bases, with 19 bases sitting between them. Germline V gene lookup returns CDR1 GTSNPN and CDR2 SVGIG (reference sequence). The CDR3 has 16 amino acids. CDR3 DNA sequence: TGTGCCTGGAGCATTAAGGCAGGCGCCATGAACTATGGCTACACCTTC. Translated, it gives CAWSIKAGAMNYGYTF.

The chain recombines TRBV11-2 with TRBJ2-3; possible D gene TRBD2, 6 bases. The CDR3 has 17 amino acids. CDR1 and CDR2 (germline): SGHAT, FQNNGV. V dropped 3 bases and J dropped 9 bases, with 25 bases sitting between them. The CDR3 loop is CASSFWGFVGRERTQYF. The CDR3, as DNA: TGTGCCAGCAGCTTTTGGGGGTTTGTCGGGAGAGAGCGGACGCAGTATTTT.

The chain is built from TRBV21-1 and TRBJ2-2; the table gives TRBD2 as D, unverified against the DNA. TRBV21-1 counts as a pseudogene. This CDR3 is built from 16 residues. The CDR3 DNA is TGTGCCAGCAGCAAACGGCGGACTAGCGTCACCGGGGAGCTGTTTTTT. It specifies CASSKRRTSVTGELFF.

The chain couples TRBV19 to TRBJ1-5, with a possible D match to TRBD1 (6 bases). CDR1 and CDR2 from the germline V gene are LNHDA and SQIVND (reference sequence). The CDR3 runs to 14 residues. Trimming took 6 bases from V and 6 from J, leaving 15 bases between them. CDR3 sequence: CASSRQAPVQPQHF. The DNA for the CDR3 is TGTGCCAGTAGCCGACAGGCACCCGTTCAGCCCCAGCATTTT. The full variable domain, its missing parts supplied by reference TRBV19 and TRBJ1-5, is DGGITQSPKYLFRKEGQNVTLSCEQNLNHDAMYWYRQDPGQGLRLIYYSQIVNDFQKGDIAEGYSVSREKKESFPLTVTSAQKNPTAFYLCASSRQAPVQPQHFGDGTRLSIL.

This rearrangement joins TRBV13 to TRBJ2-7; 7 positions match TRBD1. With V trimmed by 4 bases and J by 6 bases, 9 bases remained unmatched. Germline V gene sequence: CDR1 PRHDT, CDR2 FYEKMQ (reference sequence). The CDR3 extends over 14 amino acids. This CDR3 is CASSSTGPLGEQYF. The DNA of the CDR3 is TGTGCCAGCAGCTCGACAGGGCCCCTAGGCGAGCAGTACTTC.

This sequence joins TRBV24-1 and TRBJ2-3, with D perhaps TRBD2 (6 bases). CDR3 length equals 15 residues. The V and J ends lost 3 bases and 6 bases respectively, with 15 bases between them. Germline-derived CDR1 and CDR2 are KGHDR and SFDVKD. CDR3 nucleotides: TGTGCCACCAGTGATAGGAGGGGCGCAGGGGATACGCAGTATTTT. This encodes CATSDRRGAGDTQYF.

The V call is TRBV29-1, the J call TRBJ2-2; tentative D call: TRBD1 (6 bases). This CDR3 is built from 14 residues. The V gene's germline CDR1 is SQVTM and CDR2 ANQGSEA. With 6 bases removed from V and 5 bases from J, the gap between germline ends came to 16 bases. CDR3 loop: CSVQPRGGTGELFF. CDR3 sequence (DNA): TGCAGCGTACAACCCAGGGGCGGTACCGGGGAGCTGTTTTTT.

In DNA form, the CDR3 reads TGTGCTAGTGGTCCAACACATCCCCGGGAAGGCTATGGCTACACCTTC. It specifies CASGPTHPREGYGYTF. The chain has TRBV12-5 and TRBJ1-2; D call uncertain. CDR3 size: 16 residues. Germline lookup yields CDR1 LGHNT and CDR2 FRNRAP. V was clipped by 5 bases and J by 4 bases, with 20 bases between them. Using reference TRBV12-5 and TRBJ1-2 for the parts outside the CDR3, the full variable domain is DARVTQTPRHKVTEMGQEVTMRCQPILGHNTVFWYRQTMMQGLELLAYFRNRAPLDDSGMPKDRFSAEMPDATLATLKIQPSEPRDSAVYFCASGPTHPREGYGYTFGSGTRLTVV.

The chain links TRBV6-5 to TRBJ1-1; D might be TRBD1 (6 bases). V was clipped by 7 bases and J by 8 bases, with 17 bases between them. CDR1 is MNHEY, CDR2 SVGAGI, per germline. The CDR3 runs to 13 residues. The CDR3 region is CASTTSGGSEAFF. DNA of the CDR3: TGTGCCAGCACAACATCGGGGGGCTCCGAAGCTTTCTTT.

This chain connects TRBV30 to TRBJ1-1; 9 bases are a match to TRBD1. CDR3 size: 16 residues. Per germline, CDR1 GTSNPN and CDR2 SVGIG (reference sequence). V dropped 2 bases and J dropped 1; count of bases not matched to a gene: 8. The CDR3, as DNA: TGTGCCTGGAGTTACCTACCGGGACAGGGGAACACTGAAGCTTTCTTT. Protein sequence: CAWSYLPGQGNTEAFF.